This TCR beta chain was sequenced in a study of T cells in localized non-small cell lung cancer. Broader study findings: Elevated blood T cell density was associated with longer overall survival. The study found T cell clonality highest in uninvolved adjacent lung, above tumor.

Trimming removed 6 bases from V and 3 bases from J, with 14 bases in between. Germline-derived CDR1 and CDR2 are MNHNS and SASEGT. This CDR3 spans 14 amino acids. About this clone: Its antigen is not known.

This table comes from immunoSEQ multiplex PCR, and its TCRdb copy is limited to in-frame clones, with some not included. The repertoire holds roughly 67,000 clones, with roughly 81% as singletons. This TCR was recovered from a female donor over 55 with stage I lung adenocarcinoma. The chain carries TRBV6-1 and TRBJ1-2, with D perhaps TRBD1 (6 bases). Sequencing was performed on peripheral blood, taken before any cancer treatment. In DNA, the CDR3 is TGTGCCAGCAGGCCCGGGACACAAGACTATGGCTACACCTTC. This sequence encodes CASRPGTQDYGYTF.